The subject of this entry is one TCR beta chain. This clonotype was detected ten times or more. Its binding antigen is unknown. Base qualities are missing; no much larger clone stands one base away. What this sample's time point label stands for: pre-sensitization, week 0. This sample's treatment or condition label indicates: therapeutic diphenylcyclopropenone sensitization with weekly scalp DPC. Blood at each patch-test visit was drawn before the patch test was applied. Eligible patients were aged 18 to 70, diagnosed with alopecia, deemed suitable for DPC therapy, and excluded if pregnant. Total RNA was extracted from unfractionated whole blood collected in Tempus Blood RNA tubes. Taken from the germline V gene (reference sequence), the CDR1 and CDR2 loops are DFQATT and SNEGSKA. There are 15 amino acids in the CDR3, from cysteine to phenylalanine inclusive. Only the CDR3 DNA is retained, 45 bases long and in frame from the first base.

This sample stems from a study of human T cells and chemical hapten exposure (dated by TCRdb to the early 2020s). Regarding the complete study: For sensitization, 2% DPC in acetone was applied to a 2 cm by 2 cm area of upper inner arm skin. Libraries were pooled for sequencing, and variation in per-sample TCR yields was attributed mainly to small differences in library volumes within the pool. The mostly female patient cohort included alopecia areata with under or over 50% scalp involvement, alopecia totalis and alopecia universalis. Blood was sampled from patients pre-sensitization (week 0) and at 2, 6 and about 24 weeks after DPC sensitization. Around 30 alopecia patients provided blood for TCR sequencing at one to four time points (pre-sensitization, 2, 6 and 24 weeks). Weekly therapeutic DPC doses were additionally applied to the scalp of patients throughout the roughly 24-week study period. Peripheral blood TCR repertoire changes were tracked in vivo in alopecia patients during primary and secondary sensitization to the hapten diphenylcyclopropenone (DPC). Patch testing on the upper back used Finn chambers containing 0.01% DPC, with scoring done after 6 days according to International Contact Dermatitis Research Group standards.

General conclusions and limits of the study: Significantly more large CDR3 similarity clusters were formed by expanded TCRs than by pre-sensitization or healthy control sets, consistent with antigen-driven responses. Patch test score was positively correlated with the number of PT1 expanded TCRs, with significance at thresholds 8, 16 and 32 but not at 4. After repeated subsampling, changes were observed in the strength of the expansion versus patch-test correlation and in the threshold at which the correlation became significant. DPC sensitization did not change how many TCRs were above 1 in 1000 frequency, and no evidence was found of alterations in global repertoire structure. Because all patients had alopecia, a presumed autoimmune disease, the immune response of the patients might differ from that of healthy individuals.

The library was built by means of RACE. Sequencing used a NextSeq 500. During library preparation, unique molecular identifiers were attached to individual cDNA molecules so that TCRs could be counted in a quantitative, reproducible way. Both TCR alpha and TCR beta chains were sequenced from each blood RNA sample. On the study's bioinformatics: The median number of TCRs per sample was approximately 93,000, ranging from roughly 20,000 to 700,000. V, J and CDR3 annotation of the TCR reads was performed with the Decombinator software suite. To make PS versus PT1 abundance plots, every sample was subsampled to the same number of TCRs (28,000). TCRs were defined as expanded if absent before sensitization and observed at least eight times at the 2-week time point. The raw public reads went through TCRdb reprocessing: fastp at Q25, MiXCR clone calling, in-frame beta chains kept. Entries are consolidated by CDR3 protein sequence, retaining the most common genes and DNA. The V and J calls shown here were made by TCRdb, not taken from the authors' results. The sample table records 85,000 to 90,000 distinct CDR3 sequences; 8% to 10% of these occur just once. In total, the top ten clones hold more than 3% of the sample.

Sample: whole blood, taken in connection with sensitization to the hapten diphenylcyclopropenone (DPC). The receptor was derived from a woman aged 40 to 50 with alopecia areata. Some clones in this sample may be carry-over from other donors' samples. Recombination joined TRBV20-1 with TRBJ2-1, with TRBD2 tentatively as D gene (7 bases match). The CDR3 has the sequence CRALRGGPDVNEQFF. In nucleotides, the sequence is TGCAGGGCTCTTAGGGGGGGGCCTGACGTGAATGAGCAGTTCTTC.